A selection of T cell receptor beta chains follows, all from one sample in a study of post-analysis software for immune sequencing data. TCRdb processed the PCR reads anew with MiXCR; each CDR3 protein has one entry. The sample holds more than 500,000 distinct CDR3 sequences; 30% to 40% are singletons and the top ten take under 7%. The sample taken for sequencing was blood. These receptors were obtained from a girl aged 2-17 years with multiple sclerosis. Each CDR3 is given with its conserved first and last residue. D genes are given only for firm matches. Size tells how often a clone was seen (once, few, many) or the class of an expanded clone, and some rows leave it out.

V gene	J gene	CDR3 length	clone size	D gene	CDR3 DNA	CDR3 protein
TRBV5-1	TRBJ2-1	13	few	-	TGCGCCAGCAGCAGGGACATCTACAATGAGCAGTTCTTC	CASSRDIYNEQFF
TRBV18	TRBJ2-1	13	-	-	TGTGCCAGCTCCGATGGGGGGAACAATGAGCAGTTCTTC	CASSDGGNNEQFF
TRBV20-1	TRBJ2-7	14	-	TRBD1	TGCAGTGCTAGAGGGGACAGGGGACTTTACGAGCAGTACTTC	CSARGDRGLYEQYF
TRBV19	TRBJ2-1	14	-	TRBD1	TGTGCCAGTAGTGTTATGACAGGGTTCAATGAGCAGTTCTTC	CASSVMTGFNEQFF
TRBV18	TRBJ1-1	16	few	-	TGTGCCAGCTCACCACTCCAAGGAGGGAGGGAGACTGAAGCTTTCTTT	CASSPLQGGRETEAFF
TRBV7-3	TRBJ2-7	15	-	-	TGTGCCGGCAGCTTAGGCCCGGCAGAATACTACGAGCAGTACTTC	CAGSLGPAEYYEQYF
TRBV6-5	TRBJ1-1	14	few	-	TGTGCCAGCACCACGGGAATACCGAACACTGAAGCTTTCTTT	CASTTGIPNTEAFF
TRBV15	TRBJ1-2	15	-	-	TGTGCCACCAGCAAAAGGACAGTAGCTAACTATGGCTACACCTTC	CATSKRTVANYGYTF
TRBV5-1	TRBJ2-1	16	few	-	TGCGCCAGCAGCTTGGGATACAGGGTCAGCACAAATGAGCAGTTCTTC	CASSLGYRVSTNEQFF
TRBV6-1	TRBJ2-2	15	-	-	TGTGCCAGCAGTATTGGATCGGCGAACACCGGGGAGCTGTTTTTT	CASSIGSANTGELFF
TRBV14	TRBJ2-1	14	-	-	TGTGCCAGCAGCCAAGGTTCGAGGTCGGATGAGCAGTTCTTC	CASSQGSRSDEQFF
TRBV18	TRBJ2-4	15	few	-	TGTGCCAGCTCACCACGTTTGGCCGGGGGAAACATTCAGTACTTC	CASSPRLAGGNIQYF
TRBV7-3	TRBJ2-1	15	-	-	TGTGCCAGCAGCCCCAATCCCGGGCCACGGCCTGAGCAGTTCTTC	CASSPNPGPRPEQFF
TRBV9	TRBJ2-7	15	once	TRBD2	TGTGCCAGCAGCGTAGGATTAGCGGGGGCCTACGAGCAGTACTTC	CASSVGLAGAYEQYF
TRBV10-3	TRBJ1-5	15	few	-	TGTGCCATCAGTGAGTCGATCAGTCAGGCGCAGCCCCAGCATTTT	CAISESISQAQPQHF
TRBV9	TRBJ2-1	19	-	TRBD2	TGTGCCAGCAGCGTAGCCCCCTCCTTGGGAGCGGGGGAGTACAATGAGCAGTTCTTC	CASSVAPSLGAGEYNEQFF